Listed below are T cell receptor beta chains from one sample, sequenced in a study of T cell repertoires in cytomegalovirus infection. MiXCR, run by TCRdb on the reads, gives a single entry per CDR3 protein. Among approximately 180,000 distinct CDR3 sequences, roughly 19% were seen once, and the ten largest hold 2.5% to 3%. The sequenced sample consisted of PBMCs. All receptors derive from a human donor in good health (CMV status not recorded). Some clones in this sample may be carry-over from other donors' samples. CDR3s include the opening cysteine and the closing phenylalanine or tryptophan. The order of the fields is clone size, D gene, V gene, J gene, CDR3 protein, CDR3 DNA. A D gene is named only where the DNA matches it firmly. Clone size, where shown, is once, few, many, or a class for clones that have expanded.

>few|-|TRBV27|TRBJ2-3
CASSSTGISTDTQYF
TGTGCCAGCAGTAGCACGGGGATTAGCACAGATACGCAGTATTTT
>-|-|TRBV29-1|TRBJ1-4
CSVAGSSNEKLFF
TGCAGCGTTGCTGGGTCGAGTAATGAAAAACTGTTTTTT
>many|-|TRBV7-2|TRBJ1-2
CASSWGKLDGYTF
TGTGCCAGCAGTTGGGGCAAATTGGATGGCTACACCTTC
>-|TRBD1|TRBV2|TRBJ1-5
CASSRGGSNRPQHF
TGTGCCAGCAGTCGAGGGGGCTCCAATCGGCCCCAGCATTTT
>many|TRBD1|TRBV7-2|TRBJ1-2
CASSEPDRANYGYTF
TGTGCCAGCAGCGAACCTGACAGGGCAAACTATGGCTACACCTTC
>-|-|TRBV3-1|TRBJ2-1
CASSLYHNKQFF
TGTGCCAGCAGCCTCTACCACAATAAGCAGTTCTTC
>once|TRBD2|TRBV5-5|TRBJ2-1
CASSSSGLAPNNEQFF
TGTGCCAGCAGCAGCTCGGGACTAGCGCCAAACAATGAGCAGTTCTTC
>-|-|TRBV27|TRBJ2-1
CASSLSGGGRSNEQFF
TGTGCCAGCAGTTTATCAGGGGGGGGCAGATCCAATGAGCAGTTCTTC
>many|TRBD2|TRBV7-2|TRBJ2-1
CASSLSKGGSGRIDNEQFF
TGTGCCAGCAGCCTCTCCAAGGGGGGTAGCGGGAGAATCGACAATGAGCAGTTCTTC
>many|-|TRBV19|TRBJ2-2
CASSGLVITGELFF
TGTGCCAGTTCGGGACTCGTCATCACCGGGGAGCTGTTTTTT